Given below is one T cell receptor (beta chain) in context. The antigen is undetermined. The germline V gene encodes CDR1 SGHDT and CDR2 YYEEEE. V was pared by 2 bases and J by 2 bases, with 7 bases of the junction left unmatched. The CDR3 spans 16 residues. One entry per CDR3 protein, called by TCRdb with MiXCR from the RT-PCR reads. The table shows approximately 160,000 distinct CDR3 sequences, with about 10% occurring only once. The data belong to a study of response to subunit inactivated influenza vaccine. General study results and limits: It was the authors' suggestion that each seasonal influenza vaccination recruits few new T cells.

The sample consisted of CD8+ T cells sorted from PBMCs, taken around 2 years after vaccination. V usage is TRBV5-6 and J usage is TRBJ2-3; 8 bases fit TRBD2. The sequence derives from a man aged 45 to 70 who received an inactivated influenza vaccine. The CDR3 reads CASSFGLAGFTDTQYF. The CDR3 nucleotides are TGTGCCAGCAGCTTCGGTCTAGCGGGCTTCACAGATACGCAGTATTTT. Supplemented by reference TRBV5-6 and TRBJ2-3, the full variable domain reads DAGVTQSPTHLIKTRGQQVTLRCSPKSGHDTVSWYQQALGQGPQFIFQYYEEEERQRGNFPDRFSGHQFPNYSSELNVNALLLGDSALYLCASSFGLAGFTDTQYFGPGTRLTVL.